This TCR beta chain was sequenced during a study of somatic mutations in cytotoxic T cells in rheumatoid arthritis. Study-wide background: Blood (around 29 ml EDTA) from each patient was taken right after diagnosis, before any treatment. General study points: Over 20% of CD8+ cells belonged to the largest CD8+ clone in about an eighth of the roughly 60 patients.

The CDR3 loop spans 18 amino acids. Trimming cost V 3 bases and J 2 bases; bases outside gene matches: 6. In germline, CDR1 is SGDLS, CDR2 YYNGEE. Clones were sequenced by immunoSEQ multiplex PCR, and TCRdb holds only the in-frame ones, with some missing. The sample lists fewer than 14,000 clones; 70% to 75% were seen once. Flow cytometry served to check the purity of CD4+ and CD8+ cells, which were isolated by positive magnetic bead selection. Worth noting for this clone: Antigen: not known.

Sequenced material: CD8+ T cells sorted from blood. This sequence originates from an adult with rheumatoid arthritis. This rearrangement joins TRBV9 to TRBJ2-3; 16 bases match TRBD2. CDR3 residues: CASSGGTSGGAFTDTQYF. The CDR3 DNA reads as TGTGCCAGCAGCGGCGGGACTAGCGGGGGGGCCTTCACAGATACGCAGTATTTT.